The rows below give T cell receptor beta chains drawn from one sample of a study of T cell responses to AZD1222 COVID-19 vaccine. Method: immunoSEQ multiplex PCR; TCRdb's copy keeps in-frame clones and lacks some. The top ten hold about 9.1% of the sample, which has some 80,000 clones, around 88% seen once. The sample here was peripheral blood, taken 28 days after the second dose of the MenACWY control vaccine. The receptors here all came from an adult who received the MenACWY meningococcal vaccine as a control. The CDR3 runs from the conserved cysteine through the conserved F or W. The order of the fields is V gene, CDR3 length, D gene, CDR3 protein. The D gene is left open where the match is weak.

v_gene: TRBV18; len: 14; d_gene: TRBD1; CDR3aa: CASSPGTGDQPQHF
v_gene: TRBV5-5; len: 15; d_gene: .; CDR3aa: CASSQGGNSNQPQHF
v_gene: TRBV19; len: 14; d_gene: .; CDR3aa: CASSIDRETETQYF
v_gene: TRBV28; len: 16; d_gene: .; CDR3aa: CASGSYRASLGNTIYF
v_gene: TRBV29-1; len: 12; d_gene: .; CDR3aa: CSVEGGDTEAFF
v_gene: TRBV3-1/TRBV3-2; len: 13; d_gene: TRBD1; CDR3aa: CASSRQGGTEAFF
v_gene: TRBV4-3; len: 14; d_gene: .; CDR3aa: CASSQSAISYEQYF
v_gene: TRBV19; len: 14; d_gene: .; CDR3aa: CASSIDQGSKPQHF
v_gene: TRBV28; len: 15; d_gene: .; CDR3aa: CASSLPEGSRAPLHF
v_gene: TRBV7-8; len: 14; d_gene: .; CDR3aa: CASSLDSYNSPLHF